Following are 14 T cell receptor beta chains from one sample sequenced in a study of blood T cell repertoires in COVID-19. TCRdb keeps only in-frame clones here, not all; method: immunoSEQ multiplex PCR. The sample contains roughly 180,000 clones, 81% of which appear only once. Sequencing was done on a sample of peripheral blood. These receptors were obtained from a woman in her forties with COVID-19, enrolled during active disease.

The chain combines TRBV5-6 with TRBJ1-4; 7 nucleotides align to TRBD1. The CDR3 runs 15 residues. Germline V CDR1 and CDR2: SGHDT, YYEEEE. V shed 6 bases and J 8 bases; nucleotides not matched to a gene: 13. CDR3 residues: CASNGFGQAGEKLFF. The CDR3 region has the DNA TGTGCCAGCAATGGGTTCGGACAGGCCGGAGAAAAACTGTTTTTT.

The rearrangement links TRBV10-3 to TRBJ1-1, with D unclear. This CDR3 spans 14 amino acids. V shed 6 bases and J shed 2 bases, with 13 bases lying between them. Germline CDR1 is ENHRY and CDR2 is SYGVKD. CDR3 residues: CAIRLTGSNTEAFF. The CDR3 DNA reads TGTGCCATCAGATTGACGGGTTCCAACACTGAAGCTTTCTTT.

The J gene is TRBJ2-1, the V gene TRBV29-1, with 13 bases fitting TRBD2. Germline values: CDR1 SQVTM, CDR2 ANQGSEA. CDR3 length: 11 amino acids. The V gene end was trimmed by 7 bases and the J gene end by 12 bases; junction bases not matched to a gene: 3. CDR3 sequence reads: CSAGLAGVQFF. CDR3 nucleotides: TGCAGCGCTGGACTAGCGGGAGTGCAGTTCTTC.

This clone was detected a few times. The chain links TRBV9 to TRBJ1-5, with D perhaps TRBD1 (6 bases). Germline V gene data show CDR1 as SGDLS and CDR2 as YYNGEE. The CDR3 sequence is 13 residues long. Deletions cut 3 bases from V and 4 bases from J, with 8 bases between. The CDR3 protein is CASSGGQNQPQHF. As DNA, the CDR3 is TGTGCCAGCAGCGGAGGACAGAATCAGCCCCAGCATTTT.

The J gene is TRBJ2-1, the V gene TRBV4-1, with TRBD2 as a possible D gene (6 bases). Germline-derived CDR1 and CDR2 are MGHRA and YSYEKL. The V and J ends lost 1 base and 6 bases respectively, with 16 bases between them. The length of the CDR3 is 16 residues. CDR3 nucleotide sequence: TGCGCCAGCAGCCAAGCTGCGGGACTTAGGGGCAATGAGCAGTTCTTC. Translated: CASSQAAGLRGNEQFF.

The V and J genes are TRBV6-5 and TRBJ2-2; maybe TRBD2 (5 bases). The V and J ends lost 5 bases and 1 base respectively, with 11 bases between them. Looked up from germline, CDR1 is MNHEY and CDR2 is SVGAGI. This CDR3 spans 15 amino acids. CDR3 DNA: TGTGCCAGCAGTACCTCCACTAGGAACACCGGGGAGCTGTTTTTT. Translating gives CASSTSTRNTGELFF.

This clone was counted between two and nine times. The chain links TRBV19 to TRBJ2-7; TRBD1 matches at 7 bases. Losses at the gene ends were 1 base for V and 3 bases for J; bases not matched to a gene: 9. The CDR3 runs to 16 residues. CDR1 and CDR2 (germline): LNHDA, SQIVND (reference sequence). CDR3 sequence reads: CASSIVPDRDSYEQYF. CDR3 DNA sequence: TGTGCCAGTAGTATAGTCCCAGACCGGGACAGCTACGAGCAGTACTTC.

There are a few counts of this clone. The same CDR3 can be traced to other DNA sequences in this sample. The DNA of the CDR3 is TGTGCCAGCAGCCAAGGCAGATCCTCGAACACCGGGGAGCTGTTTTTT. It encodes CASSQGRSSNTGELFF. This rearrangement joins TRBV3-1 (or the pseudogene TRBV3-2) to TRBJ2-2; D call uncertain. Germline CDR1 is LGHDT and CDR2 is YNNKEL (reference sequence). This CDR3 spans 16 amino acids. Trimming left V 1 base short and J 0 bases short, with 9 bases between.

The V gene is TRBV3-1 (or the pseudogene TRBV3-2), the J gene TRBJ1-3; tentatively, D is TRBD1 (5 bases). In germline, CDR1 is LGHDT, CDR2 YNNKEL (reference sequence). This CDR3 region has 16 residues. The ends were cut back, 2 bases at V and 0 bases at J, with 11 bases in the middle. CDR3 coding DNA: TGTGCCAGCAGCCAACAGGGAGGGATCTCTGGAAACACCATATATTTT. Protein sequence: CASSQQGGISGNTIYF.

V usage is TRBV3-1 (or the pseudogene TRBV3-2) and J usage is TRBJ2-1; D may be TRBD2 (5 bases). CDR1 and CDR2 from the germline V gene are LGHDT and YNNKEL (reference sequence). Trimming removed 0 bases at V and 8 bases at J, with 20 bases between. The length of the CDR3 is 17 residues. The DNA of the CDR3 is TGTGCCAGCAGCCAAGATCGGCGAGGGAGCATGGGGTATGAGCAGTTCTTC. This encodes CASSQDRRGSMGYEQFF.

The chain joins TRBV19 to TRBJ2-7; D gene uncertain. Germline assignment: CDR1 LNHDA and CDR2 SQIVND (reference sequence). CDR3 length: 13 amino acids. V gave up 3 bases and J gave up 2 bases, with 8 bases separating them. The CDR3 DNA is TGTGCCAGTAGTATTTCGGTAGCCTACGAGCAGTACTTC. Amino acids: CASSISVAYEQYF.

The rearrangement joins TRBV14 to TRBJ2-2, with D maybe TRBD1 (6 bases). The CDR3 sequence is 14 residues long. Germline assignment: CDR1 SGHDN and CDR2 FVKESK. Trimming took off 2 bases at V and 7 bases at J, with 11 bases between the two ends. As DNA, the CDR3 is TGTGCCAGCAGCCAATACAGGGTTGACGGGGAGCTGTTTTTT. This gives the protein CASSQYRVDGELFF.

The chain is built from TRBV6-5 and TRBJ2-3; D uncertain. This CDR3 region has 13 residues. CDR1 and CDR2 (germline): MNHEY, SVGAGI. Trimming took off 4 bases at V and 2 bases at J, with 7 bases between the two ends. The CDR3 DNA sequence: TGTGCCAGCAGTTCCTACCCCACAGATACGCAGTATTTT. It translates to CASSSYPTDTQYF.

V is TRBV10-1 and J is TRBJ1-2; possible D gene TRBD1, 6 bases. V was trimmed by 9 bases and J by 6 bases, leaving 11 bases between them. This CDR3 contains 11 residues. CDR1 is WNHNN and CDR2 is SYGVQD in the germline V gene (reference sequence). The CDR3 loop is CARCTGNGYTF. DNA for the CDR3: TGCGCCAGATGCACAGGGAATGGCTACACCTTC.